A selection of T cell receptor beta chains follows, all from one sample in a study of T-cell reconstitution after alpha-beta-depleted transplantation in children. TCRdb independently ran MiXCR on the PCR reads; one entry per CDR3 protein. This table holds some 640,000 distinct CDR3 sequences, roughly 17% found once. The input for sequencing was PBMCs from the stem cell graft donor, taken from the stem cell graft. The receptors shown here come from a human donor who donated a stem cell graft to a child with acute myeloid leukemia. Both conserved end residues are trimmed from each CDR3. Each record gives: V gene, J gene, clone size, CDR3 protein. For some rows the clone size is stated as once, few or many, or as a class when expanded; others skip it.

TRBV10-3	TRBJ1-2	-	AISESPGTVYGYT
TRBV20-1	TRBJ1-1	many	SAGRSEAF
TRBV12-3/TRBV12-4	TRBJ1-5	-	ASRSGTGDEPQH
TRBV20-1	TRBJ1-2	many	SARDSPYGYT
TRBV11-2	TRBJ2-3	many	ASTASSVYLGRLTDTQY
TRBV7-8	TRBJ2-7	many	ASSRGTASYEQY
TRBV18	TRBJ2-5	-	ASSPPAGEETQY
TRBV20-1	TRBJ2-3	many	SASIAGGPSSTDTQY
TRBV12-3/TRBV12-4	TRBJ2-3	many	ASSLGISGGDTQY
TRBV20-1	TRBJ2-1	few	SAPRLAGGPNEQF
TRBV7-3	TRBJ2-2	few	ASSLHTSTLNTGELF
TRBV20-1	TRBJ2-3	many	SAPVGRTQY
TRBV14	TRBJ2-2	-	ASSQVAAAGELF
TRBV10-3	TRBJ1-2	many	AIRTGTELIRGYT
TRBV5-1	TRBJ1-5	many	ASSLDPREPQH
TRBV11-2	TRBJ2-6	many	ASSPWTSSYSGANVLT
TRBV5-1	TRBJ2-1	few	ASSQTSAPEQF
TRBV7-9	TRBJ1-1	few	ASSLDGGVHAEAF
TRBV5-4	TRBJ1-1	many	ASSLARRGGTEAF
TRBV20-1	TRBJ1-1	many	SASGQANTEAF
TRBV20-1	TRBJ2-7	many	SASLAGAISYEQY
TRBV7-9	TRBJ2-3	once	ASSLWDADTDTQY
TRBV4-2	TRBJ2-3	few	ASSFSRGGSTDTQY